A single sample is the source of the 5 T cell receptor beta chains below, sequenced in a study of blood T cell repertoires in COVID-19. Data came from immunoSEQ multiplex PCR; TCRdb stores just in-frame clones and leaves some out. The profile shows a few hundred thousand clones, roughly 84% of them singletons. Sequencing was performed on peripheral blood. The receptors originated from a woman in her forties or fifties with acute or convalescent COVID-19.

The chain recombines TRBV28 with TRBJ1-2; no clear D gene. Germline V gene sequence: CDR1 MDHEN, CDR2 SYDVKM. V was clipped by 5 bases and J by 7 bases, with 20 bases between them. The length of the CDR3 is 15 residues. In DNA, the CDR3 is TGTGCCAGCAGTCACCCCTCGTATCCCGCGGGTGGCTACACCTTC. Protein: CASSHPSYPAGGYTF.

The V gene is TRBV5-1, the J gene TRBJ1-6; 7 bases are shared with TRBD1. The V gene's germline CDR1 is SGHRS and CDR2 YFSETQ. The V segment lost 6 bases and the J segment 8 bases; nucleotides outside the gene matches: 8. This CDR3 contains 14 residues. The CDR3 nucleotides are TGCGCCAGCAATGAGGGGACAGCCTATTCACCCCTCCACTTT. This gives the protein CASNEGTAYSPLHF.

V gene TRBV5-1 combines with J gene TRBJ2-7; 7 bases map to TRBD2. The J segment lost 3 bases and the V segment lost 2 bases, leaving 8 bases of the junction unmatched. There are 15 residues in the CDR3. Germline V CDR1 and CDR2: SGHRS, YFSETQ. The CDR3 nucleotides read TGCGCCAGCAGCTTTACCGGGACTACTCTCTACGAGCAGTACTTC. Encoded protein: CASSFTGTTLYEQYF.

The chain recombines TRBV28 with TRBJ1-5; perhaps TRBD1 as D (5 bases). Germline V lookup: CDR1 MDHEN, CDR2 SYDVKM. The CDR3 is made up of 16 amino acids. V dropped 3 bases and J dropped 4 bases, with 16 bases sitting between them. DNA of the CDR3: TGTGCCAGCAGTTTGGGTCGGGGGTTTGGAAATCAGCCCCAGCATTTT. Translating it yields CASSLGRGFGNQPQHF.

CDR3 in DNA: TGTGCCAGCAGTTCGGACAGGGCGGCCTCTAACTATGGCTACACCTTC. Protein sequence: CASSSDRAASNYGYTF. The chain uses TRBV7-2 and TRBJ1-2; TRBD1 aligns across 8 bases. There are 16 residues in the CDR3. Germline lookup yields CDR1 SGHTA and CDR2 FQGNSA. The V gene end was trimmed by 6 bases and the J gene end by 0 bases; junction bases not matched to a gene: 9.